The rows below give T cell receptor beta chains drawn from one sample of a study of blood T cell repertoires in COVID-19. Sequencing was performed with immunoSEQ multiplex PCR; in TCRdb, only in-frame clones are kept and a portion is missing. The data contain some 120,000 clones, around nine tenths of them singletons. The specimen sequenced was peripheral blood. The receptors originated from a human donor in a cohort sampled during active COVID-19. CDR3s include the opening cysteine and the closing phenylalanine or tryptophan. The order of the fields is V gene, clone size, J gene, D gene, CDR3 DNA, CDR3 protein. A D gene is named only where the DNA matches it firmly. Size is stated for part of the rows, as once, few or many counts, or as a class when the clone is expanded.

TRBV4-1,-,TRBJ1-1,TRBD1,TGCGCCAGCAGCCATCTAAGGGGGACAGAAAACACTGAAGCTTTCTTT,CASSHLRGTENTEAFF
TRBV14,-,TRBJ2-7,-,TGTGCCAGCAGCCCCCAGAGCGGAACCTACGAGCAGTACTTC,CASSPQSGTYEQYF
TRBV7-9,-,TRBJ2-3,-,TGTGCCAGCAGCCCGCCCCCGGGTAAGACGGGAGAAAGCACAGATACGCAGTATTTT,CASSPPPGKTGESTDTQYF
TRBV25-1,-,TRBJ2-2,-,TGTGCCAGCAGTTCGGCTAGCGACTTGGGCGGGGAGCTGTTTTTT,CASSSASDLGGELFF
TRBV7-8,-,TRBJ1-5,-,TGTGCCAGCAGCCCACAAGGTCGGAGGTCCAATCAGCCCCAGCATTTT,CASSPQGRRSNQPQHF
TRBV10-2,-,TRBJ2-1,TRBD2,TGCGCCAGCAGTGAGTATCTTACCGGGAGGAGGAATGAGCAGTTCTTC,CASSEYLTGRRNEQFF
TRBV7-8,-,TRBJ2-7,TRBD1,TGTGCCAGCAGCTTAGACCGGGACAGCGCGTACGAGCAGTACTTC,CASSLDRDSAYEQYF
TRBV6-5,-,TRBJ2-7,TRBD2,TGTGCCAGCAGTTACTATCTTGGACTAGAATACGAGCAGTACTTC,CASSYYLGLEYEQYF
TRBV4-1,-,TRBJ2-1,TRBD2,TGCGCCAGCAGCCAAGGGGGAGGGCTAGCTTACAATGAGCAGTTCTTC,CASSQGGGLAYNEQFF
TRBV7-8,-,TRBJ1-3,TRBD1,TGTGCCAGCAGCGCGAACAGGGGAGGAAACACCATATATTTT,CASSANRGGNTIYF
TRBV18,-,TRBJ1-2,TRBD1,TGTGCCAGCTCCCTCCGGGACAGGGGGCGCGACTATGGCTACACCTTC,CASSLRDRGRDYGYTF
TRBV5-4,-,TRBJ2-1,-,TGTGCCAGCAGCCAAAGTGGACAGATCTCCTACAATGAGCAGTTCTTC,CASSQSGQISYNEQFF
TRBV7-2,-,TRBJ2-7,-,TGTGCCAGCAGCTTGGCCGGGAGCTCCTACGAGCAGTACTTC,CASSLAGSSYEQYF
TRBV29-1,-,TRBJ1-6,-,TGCAGCGTTGAAGTTACAGAGCATTATAATTCACCCCTCCACTTT,CSVEVTEHYNSPLHF
TRBV24-1,-,TRBJ2-3,-,TGTGCCACCAGTGACCCCGCGGCAGCTGGTCCAGATACGCAGTATTTT,CATSDPAAAGPDTQYF
TRBV12-3/TRBV12-4,-,TRBJ2-7,TRBD1,TGTGCCAGCAGTCCCGGACAGGGCCACGAGCAGTACTTC,CASSPGQGHEQYF
TRBV6-6,once,TRBJ1-1,TRBD1,TGTGCCAGCAGTTACCCCCAGGGGGCAAAGACTGAAGCTTTCTTT,CASSYPQGAKTEAFF
TRBV27,-,TRBJ2-7,TRBD2,TGTGCCAGCAGTTTAGTGGCGGCTAGCGGCCCCTACGAGCAGTACTTC,CASSLVAASGPYEQYF
TRBV18,-,TRBJ1-3,-,TGTGCCAGCTCACTCACTCGGGGTGTTGGAAACACCATATATTTT,CASSLTRGVGNTIYF
TRBV29-1,few,TRBJ1-1,TRBD1,TGCAGCGTTTCTCCGTCAGAACAGGGGGACGGCACTGAAGCTTTCTTT,CSVSPSEQGDGTEAFF
TRBV19,-,TRBJ2-7,TRBD2,TGTGCCAGTAGTATACGGGGACTAGACAACGAGCAGTACTTC,CASSIRGLDNEQYF
TRBV7-2,-,TRBJ2-5,-,TGTGCCAGCAGCTTAGCGCAGAGGGAGACCCAGTACTTC,CASSLAQRETQYF
TRBV3-1/TRBV3-2,-,TRBJ2-5,TRBD1,TGTGCCAGCAGCTTTACAGGGGGCTTGGAGACCCAGTACTTC,CASSFTGGLETQYF
TRBV2,-,TRBJ2-7,TRBD1,TGTGCCAGCAGCGGGACAGGGGAGGAGCAGTACTTC,CASSGTGEEQYF
TRBV6-5,-,TRBJ1-4,TRBD1,TGTGCCAGCAGTTTCTCCGGGACAGGGGATGAAAAACTGTTTTTT,CASSFSGTGDEKLFF
TRBV7-9,once,TRBJ2-5,TRBD2,TGTGCCAGCAGCGACCGGACTAGCGGGAGCGAGACCCAGTACTTC,CASSDRTSGSETQYF
TRBV27,-,TRBJ2-7,-,TGTGCCAGCAGTTCAGGCATCTCCTACGAGCAGTACTTC,CASSSGISYEQYF
TRBV3-1/TRBV3-2,-,TRBJ2-2,-,TGTGCCAGCAGCCAACCCTCGAGTGGCGGCCCCGGGGAGCTGTTTTTT,CASSQPSSGGPGELFF
TRBV19,-,TRBJ1-5,-,TGTGCCAGTCGATGGAGGGACGGTGATCAGCCCCAGCATTTT,CASRWRDGDQPQHF
TRBV12-5,-,TRBJ1-5,-,TGTGCTAGTGGGGCCCAGGGACAGCCCCAGCATTTT,CASGAQGQPQHF
TRBV5-5,-,TRBJ1-1,TRBD1,TGTGCCAGCAGTACAGGGACAGGGGTCAGGAACACTGAAGCTTTCTTT,CASSTGTGVRNTEAFF
TRBV9,-,TRBJ1-3,-,TGTGCCAGCAATATAGGGGGCTCTGGAAACACCATATATTTT,CASNIGGSGNTIYF
TRBV7-9,-,TRBJ2-2,TRBD2,TGTGCCAGCAGCCGTGGTATGATTGGCGGGAGGAACACCGGGGAGCTGTTTTTT,CASSRGMIGGRNTGELFF
TRBV19,-,TRBJ2-5,TRBD1,TGTGCCAGTAGTTCCAACAGGGGAGAGACCCAGTACTTC,CASSSNRGETQYF
TRBV6-5,-,TRBJ1-2,-,TGTGCCAGCAGTTACATAGACAGGCCTAACTATGGCTACACCTTC,CASSYIDRPNYGYTF
TRBV4-2,-,TRBJ2-1,TRBD1,TGTGCCAGCAGCCAGCGGGGGACAGGGTCCTACAATGAGCAGTTCTTC,CASSQRGTGSYNEQFF
TRBV28,-,TRBJ2-7,TRBD2,TGTGCCAGCATATCCGCAGCTCTAGCGGGAGCCGAGCAGTACTTC,CASISAALAGAEQYF
TRBV3-1/TRBV3-2,-,TRBJ2-7,-,TGTGCCAGCAGCTCCGCGTACGAGCAGTACTTC,CASSSAYEQYF
TRBV6-6,few,TRBJ2-5,-,TGTGCCAGCAGTGTATCCGGGACAAGCAATAAGTACTTC,CASSVSGTSNKYF
TRBV10-3,-,TRBJ2-7,-,TGTGCCATCAGTGAGTCGATCACAGGGACGAGCTCCTACGAGCAGTACTTC,CAISESITGTSSYEQYF
TRBV2,once,TRBJ2-5,TRBD2,TGTGCCAGCATTTTACTGGCTAGCGGTGAGACCCAGTACTTC,CASILLASGETQYF
TRBV7-9,-,TRBJ1-3,TRBD1,TGTGCCAGCAGCTTCCAGGGGGCGCATTCAGGAAACACCATATATTTT,CASSFQGAHSGNTIYF
TRBV7-6,-,TRBJ1-1,TRBD1,TGTGCCAGCAGCTTAACGACAGGGGGCGCAGGTAACCCTGAAGCTTTCTTT,CASSLTTGGAGNPEAFF
TRBV3-1/TRBV3-2,once,TRBJ1-2,-,TGTGCCAGCAGCCCAACAACCACAGGGTATGGCTACACCTTC,CASSPTTTGYGYTF
TRBV3-1/TRBV3-2,once,TRBJ2-7,TRBD2,TGTGCCAGCAGCCAAGGTGGGAGCGGGGCCTACGAGCAGTACTTC,CASSQGGSGAYEQYF
TRBV5-1,once,TRBJ2-5,-,TGCGCCAGCAGCTTGGACGGAGAGACCCAGTACTTC,CASSLDGETQYF
TRBV6-5,-,TRBJ2-7,-,TGTGCCAGCAGGACTACAGGGATGGGTGGGGAGCAGTACTTC,CASRTTGMGGEQYF
TRBV10-3,-,TRBJ2-1,TRBD2,TGTGCCATCAGTGAGTTTATTAGCGGGAGGGACAATGAGCAGTTCTTC,CAISEFISGRDNEQFF
TRBV15,-,TRBJ2-3,-,TGTGCCACCAGCAGAGACCAGCTAGCCGGCACAGATACGCAGTATTTT,CATSRDQLAGTDTQYF
TRBV9,-,TRBJ2-7,TRBD2,TGTGCCAGCAGCGTAGGGTGGCTAGCGGGAGATTCCGAGCAGTACTTC,CASSVGWLAGDSEQYF
TRBV5-1,-,TRBJ2-5,TRBD2,TGCGCCAGCAGTCTGGGGGGGTCTGAGACCCAGTACTTC,CASSLGGSETQYF
TRBV7-8,-,TRBJ2-1,-,TGTGCCAGCAGCTCGAGGACAGAAATCAATGAGCAGTTCTTC,CASSSRTEINEQFF
TRBV7-6,-,TRBJ1-3,-,TGTGCCAGCAGCTTAGGTCGGGGGTCTGGAAACACCATATATTTT,CASSLGRGSGNTIYF
TRBV6-2/TRBV6-3,-,TRBJ2-5,-,TGTGCCAGCAGTCGCCTCTCGGAGCACCAAGAGACCCAGTACTTC,CASSRLSEHQETQYF